The sequence of this T cell receptor (beta chain) was determined in a study of identical twins. The length of the CDR3 is 12 residues. V was cut by 2 bases and J by 7 bases, with 6 bases left in between. The germline CDR1 and CDR2 sequences are SEHNR and FQNEAQ (reference sequence). Study-level points and caveats: Conclusions leaned on cross-sectional statistical analysis and did not track the same donors over time. There were fewer insertions in abundant cord blood beta clonotypes, but memory repertoires showed no such pattern. Low generation-probability sequences were in excess among twin-shared out-of-frame alpha sequences.

This clonotype was seen ten or more times. Its antigen is not identified. Every one of the donors was a healthy Caucasian. MiXCR, run by TCRdb on the 5' RACE reads, gives a single entry per CDR3 protein. The sample contains roughly 570,000 distinct CDR3 sequences, more than 9% of which appear only once. These sequences were also reported in another study, on yellow fever vaccine responses in identical twins.

The chain combines TRBV7-9 with TRBJ1-5; no clear D. The sequence came from a woman under 30 in good health. The sample taken for sequencing was PBMCs. This CDR3 reads CASSLTDQPQHF. The DNA of the CDR3 is TGTGCCAGCAGCTTAACAGACCAGCCCCAGCATTTT.